This passage covers 12 T cell receptor beta chains from one sample sequenced in a study of early T cells in non-severe SARS-CoV-2 infection. TCRdb ran MiXCR on the 5' RACE reads and lists one entry per CDR3 protein. The repertoire includes around 70,000 distinct CDR3 sequences, 12% of them detected once, and 4% to 5% sits in the top ten. The sample was whole blood. The receptors were sampled from an adult who was a healthcare worker with PCR-confirmed SARS-CoV-2 infection or an uninfected control (not recorded which).

This clonotype was found many times. DNA for the CDR3: TGTGCCAGCAGCTACTGGACAGGGGACGAGCAGTACTTC. Translating gives CASSYWTGDEQYF. The chain links TRBV3-1 to TRBJ2-7, with TRBD1 matching over 9 bases. The V gene end was trimmed by 5 bases and the J gene end by 5 bases; junction bases not matched to a gene: 4. The germline V gene has CDR1 LGHDT and CDR2 YNNKEL (reference sequence). The CDR3 has 13 residues.

A note on this clonotype: This may stem from a read error, because a much larger clone lies one nucleotide away. Lacking the conserved final phenylalanine or tryptophan, this CDR3 likely reflects a read error. The J gene is TRBJ2-1, the V gene TRBV2; D remains unclear. Germline values: CDR1 SNHLY, CDR2 FYNNEI. The CDR3 spans 12 residues. Trimming left V 3 bases short and J 3 bases short, with 3 bases between. The CDR3 here is CASSDSYNEQFY. DNA of the CDR3: TGTGCCAGCAGTGACAGCTACAATGAGCAGTTCTAC.

This clonotype has at least ten counts. V is TRBV30 and J is TRBJ2-1; 8 bases align to TRBD2. CDR1 and CDR2 from the germline V gene are GTSNPN and SVGIG (reference sequence). This CDR3 has 16 amino acids. With V trimmed by 0 bases and J by 5 bases, 9 bases remained unmatched. Here the CDR3 DNA reads TGTGCCTGGAGTGTACGAGCGGGAGTTACCCACAATGAGCAGTTCTTC. Its translation: CAWSVRAGVTHNEQFF.

This clonotype was seen ten or more times. V gene TRBV19 combines with J gene TRBJ2-7; 12 positions agree with TRBD2. V lost 4 bases and J lost 2; bases outside the gene matches: 6. CDR1 and CDR2 (germline): LNHDA, SQIVND (reference sequence). There are 16 residues in the CDR3. This CDR3 reads CASSTATSGGAYEQYF. CDR3 nucleotides: TGTGCCAGTAGTACCGCGACTAGCGGGGGAGCCTACGAGCAGTACTTC.

This clonotype was counted a few times. This chain joins TRBV5-4 and TRBJ2-1; D may be TRBD2 (5 bases). CDR1 is SGHNT, CDR2 YYREEE, per germline (reference sequence). The CDR3 extends over 16 amino acids. The V end was cut by 4 bases, the J end by 0 bases, with 14 bases between. For the CDR3, the DNA is TGTGCCAGCAGCATCGGTGGAGGCGGCTCCTACAATGAGCAGTTCTTC. As protein: CASSIGGGGSYNEQFF.

The rearrangement links TRBV5-1 to TRBJ2-7; D call uncertain. CDR1 SGHRS and CDR2 YFSETQ come from the germline V gene. V was cut by 2 bases and J by 2 bases, with 8 bases left in between. There are 13 residues in the CDR3. The CDR3 sequence: CASSFDFTYEQYF. The CDR3 coding sequence is TGCGCCAGCAGCTTCGATTTCACCTACGAGCAGTACTTC.

The chain recombines TRBV29-1 with TRBJ2-1; 7 positions agree with TRBD1. CDR3 length: 10 amino acids. V was clipped by 7 bases and J by 7 bases; unmatched bases: 1. CDR1 SQVTM and CDR2 ANQGSEA come from the germline V gene. The CDR3 region has the DNA TGCAGCGGCAGGGGGAATGAGCAGTTCTTC. Protein product: CSGRGNEQFF.

The chain combines TRBV6-2 or TRBV6-3 with TRBJ2-6; D is undetermined. CDR3 length: 16 residues. V lost 6 bases and J 3 bases, leaving 15 bases between the germline ends. Germline values: CDR1 MNHEY, CDR2 SVGEGT. The CDR3 loop reads CASRRSVWDGANVLTF. CDR3 nucleotides: TGTGCCAGCAGAAGAAGTGTGTGGGATGGGGCCAACGTCCTGACTTTC.

This clonotype was seen ten or more times. J is TRBJ1-1 and V is TRBV6-4; weak D call: TRBD1 (5 bases). This CDR3 has 14 amino acids. Germline lookup yields CDR1 MRHNA and CDR2 SNTAGT. The ends were cut back, 3 bases at V and 4 bases at J, with 12 bases in the middle. CDR3 DNA: TGTGCCAGCAGTGAGAGGGGTTCGGGCACTGAAGCTTTCTTT. This sequence encodes CASSERGSGTEAFF.

This clonotype was seen repeatedly, ten times or more. The chain recombines TRBV24-1 with TRBJ2-2; D remains ambiguous. This CDR3 has 15 amino acids. Trimming took off 2 bases at V and 4 bases at J, with 10 bases between the two ends. Germline lookup yields CDR1 KGHDR and CDR2 SFDVKD. The CDR3 loop is CATSDSRNPTGELFF. The CDR3, as DNA: TGTGCCACCAGTGATTCCAGGAACCCCACCGGGGAGCTGTTTTTT.

This chain uses TRBV19 with TRBJ1-5, with 9 bases fitting TRBD1. V dropped 5 bases and J dropped 2; count of bases not matched to a gene: 4. The CDR3 has 15 amino acids. CDR1 is LNHDA, CDR2 SQIVND, per germline (reference sequence). The CDR3 coding sequence is TGTGCCAGTAGTCCCAGGACAGGGGGCAATCAGCCCCAGCATTTT. This encodes CASSPRTGGNQPQHF.

This clonotype was observed at least ten times. The genes are TRBV7-3 and TRBJ1-1; a weak D match, TRBD1 (5 bases). CDR1 is SGHTA and CDR2 is FQGTGA in the germline V gene. This CDR3 has 13 amino acids. The V gene lost 4 bases and the J gene lost 2 bases, with 8 bases spanning the gap. The chain's CDR3 is CASSSGQNTEAFF. CDR3 bases: TGTGCCAGCAGCTCCGGACAAAACACTGAAGCTTTCTTT.